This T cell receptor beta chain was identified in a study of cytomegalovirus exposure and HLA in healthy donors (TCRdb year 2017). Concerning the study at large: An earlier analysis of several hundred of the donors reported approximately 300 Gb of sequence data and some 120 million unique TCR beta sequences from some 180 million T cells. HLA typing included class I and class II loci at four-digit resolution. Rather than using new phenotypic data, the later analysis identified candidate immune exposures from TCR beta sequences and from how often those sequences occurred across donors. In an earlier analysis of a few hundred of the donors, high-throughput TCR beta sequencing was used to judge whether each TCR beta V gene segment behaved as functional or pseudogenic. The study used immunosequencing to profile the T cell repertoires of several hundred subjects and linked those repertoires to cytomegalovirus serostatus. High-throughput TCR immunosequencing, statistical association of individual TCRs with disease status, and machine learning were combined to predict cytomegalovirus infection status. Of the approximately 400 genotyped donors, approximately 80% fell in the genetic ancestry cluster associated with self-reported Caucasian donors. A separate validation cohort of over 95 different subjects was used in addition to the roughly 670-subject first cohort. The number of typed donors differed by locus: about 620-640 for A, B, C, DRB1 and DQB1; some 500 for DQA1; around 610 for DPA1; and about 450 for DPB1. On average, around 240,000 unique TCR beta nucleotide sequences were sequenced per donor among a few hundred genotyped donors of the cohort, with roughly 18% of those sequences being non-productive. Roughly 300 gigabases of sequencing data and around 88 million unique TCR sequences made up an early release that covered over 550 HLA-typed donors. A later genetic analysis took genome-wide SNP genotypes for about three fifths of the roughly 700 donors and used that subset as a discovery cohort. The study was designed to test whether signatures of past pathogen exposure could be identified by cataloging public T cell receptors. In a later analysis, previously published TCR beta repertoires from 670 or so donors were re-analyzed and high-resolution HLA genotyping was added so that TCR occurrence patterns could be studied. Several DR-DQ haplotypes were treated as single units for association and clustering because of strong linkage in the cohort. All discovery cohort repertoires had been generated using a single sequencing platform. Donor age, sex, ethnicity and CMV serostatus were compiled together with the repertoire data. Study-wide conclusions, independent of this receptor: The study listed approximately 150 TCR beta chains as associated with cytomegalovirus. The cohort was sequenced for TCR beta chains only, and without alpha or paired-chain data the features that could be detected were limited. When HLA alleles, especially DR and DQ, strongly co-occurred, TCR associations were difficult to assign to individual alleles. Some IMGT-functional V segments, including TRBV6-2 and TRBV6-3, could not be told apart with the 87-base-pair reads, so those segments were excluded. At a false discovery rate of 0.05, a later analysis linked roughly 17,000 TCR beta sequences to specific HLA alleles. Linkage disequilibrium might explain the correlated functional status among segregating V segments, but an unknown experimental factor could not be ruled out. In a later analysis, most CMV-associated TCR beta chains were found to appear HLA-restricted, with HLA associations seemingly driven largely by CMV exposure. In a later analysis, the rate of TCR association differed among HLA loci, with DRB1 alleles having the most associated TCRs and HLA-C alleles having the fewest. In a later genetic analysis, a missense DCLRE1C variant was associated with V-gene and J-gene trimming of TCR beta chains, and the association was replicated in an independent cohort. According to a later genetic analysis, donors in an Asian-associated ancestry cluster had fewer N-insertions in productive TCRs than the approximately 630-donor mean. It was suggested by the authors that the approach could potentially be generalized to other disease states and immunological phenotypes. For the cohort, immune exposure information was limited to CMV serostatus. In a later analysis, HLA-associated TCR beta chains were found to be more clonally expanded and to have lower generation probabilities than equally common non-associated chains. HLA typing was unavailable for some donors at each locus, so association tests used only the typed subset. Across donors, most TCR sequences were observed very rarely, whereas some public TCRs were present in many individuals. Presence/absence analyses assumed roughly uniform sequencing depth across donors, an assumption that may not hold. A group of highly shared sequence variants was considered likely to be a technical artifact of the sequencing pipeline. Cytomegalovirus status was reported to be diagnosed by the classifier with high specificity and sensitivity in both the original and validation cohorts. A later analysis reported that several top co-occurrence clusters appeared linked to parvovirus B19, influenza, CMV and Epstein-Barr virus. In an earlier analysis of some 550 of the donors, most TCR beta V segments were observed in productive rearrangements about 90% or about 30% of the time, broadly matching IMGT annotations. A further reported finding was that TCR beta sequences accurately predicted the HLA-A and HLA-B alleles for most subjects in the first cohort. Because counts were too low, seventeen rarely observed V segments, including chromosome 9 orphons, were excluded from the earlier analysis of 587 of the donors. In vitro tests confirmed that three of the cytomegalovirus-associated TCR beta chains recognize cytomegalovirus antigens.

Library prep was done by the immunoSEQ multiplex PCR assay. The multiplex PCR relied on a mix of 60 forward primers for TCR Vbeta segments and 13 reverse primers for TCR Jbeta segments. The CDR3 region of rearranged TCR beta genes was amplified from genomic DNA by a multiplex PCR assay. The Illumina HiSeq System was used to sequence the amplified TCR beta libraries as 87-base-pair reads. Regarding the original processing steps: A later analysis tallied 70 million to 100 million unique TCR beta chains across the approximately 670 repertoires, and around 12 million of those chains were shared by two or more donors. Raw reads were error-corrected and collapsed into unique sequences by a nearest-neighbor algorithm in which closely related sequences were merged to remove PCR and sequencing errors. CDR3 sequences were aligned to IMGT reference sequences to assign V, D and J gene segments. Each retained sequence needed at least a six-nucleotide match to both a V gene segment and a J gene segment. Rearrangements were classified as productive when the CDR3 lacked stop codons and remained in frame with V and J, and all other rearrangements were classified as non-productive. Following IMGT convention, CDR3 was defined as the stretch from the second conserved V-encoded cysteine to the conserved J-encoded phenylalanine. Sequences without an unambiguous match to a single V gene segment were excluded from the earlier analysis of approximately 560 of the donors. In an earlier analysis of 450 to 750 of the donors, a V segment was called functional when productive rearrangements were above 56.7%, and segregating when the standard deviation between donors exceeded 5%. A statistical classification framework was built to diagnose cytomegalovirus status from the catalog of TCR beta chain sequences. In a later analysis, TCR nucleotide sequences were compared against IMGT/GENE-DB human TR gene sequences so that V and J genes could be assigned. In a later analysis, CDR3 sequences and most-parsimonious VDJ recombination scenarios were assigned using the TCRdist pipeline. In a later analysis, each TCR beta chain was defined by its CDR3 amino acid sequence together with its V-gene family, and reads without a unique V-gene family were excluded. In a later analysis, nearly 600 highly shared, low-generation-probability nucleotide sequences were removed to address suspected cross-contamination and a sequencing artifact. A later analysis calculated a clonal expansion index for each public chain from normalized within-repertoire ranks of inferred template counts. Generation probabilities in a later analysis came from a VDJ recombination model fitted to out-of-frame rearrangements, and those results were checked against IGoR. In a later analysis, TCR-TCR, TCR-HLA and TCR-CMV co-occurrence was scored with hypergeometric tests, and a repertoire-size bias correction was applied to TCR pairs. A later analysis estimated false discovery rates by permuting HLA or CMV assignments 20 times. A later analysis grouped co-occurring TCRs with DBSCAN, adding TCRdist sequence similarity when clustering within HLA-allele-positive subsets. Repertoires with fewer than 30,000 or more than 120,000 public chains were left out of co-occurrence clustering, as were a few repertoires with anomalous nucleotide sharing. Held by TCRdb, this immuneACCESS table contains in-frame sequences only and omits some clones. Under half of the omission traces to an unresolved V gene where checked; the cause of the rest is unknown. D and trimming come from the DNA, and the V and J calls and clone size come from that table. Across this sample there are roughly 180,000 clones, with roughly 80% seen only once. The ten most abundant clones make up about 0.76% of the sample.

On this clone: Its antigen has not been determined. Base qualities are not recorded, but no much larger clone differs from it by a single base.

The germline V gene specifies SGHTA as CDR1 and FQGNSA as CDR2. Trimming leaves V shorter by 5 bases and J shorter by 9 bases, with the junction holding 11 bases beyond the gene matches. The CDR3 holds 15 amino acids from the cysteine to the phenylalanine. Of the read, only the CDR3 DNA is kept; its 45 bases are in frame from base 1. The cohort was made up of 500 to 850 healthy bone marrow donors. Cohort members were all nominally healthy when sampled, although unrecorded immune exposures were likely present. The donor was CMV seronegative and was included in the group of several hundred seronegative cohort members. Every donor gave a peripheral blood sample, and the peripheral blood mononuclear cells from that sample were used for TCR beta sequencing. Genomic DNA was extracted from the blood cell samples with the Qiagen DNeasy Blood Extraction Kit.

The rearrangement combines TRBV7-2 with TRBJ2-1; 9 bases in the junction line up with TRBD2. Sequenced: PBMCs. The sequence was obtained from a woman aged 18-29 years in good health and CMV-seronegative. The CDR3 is CASSKTPGLATEQFF. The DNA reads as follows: TGTGCCAGCAGCAAGACGCCGGGACTAGCTACTGAGCAGTTCTTC.